A selection of T cell receptor beta chains follows, all from one sample in a study of patients and donors after allogeneic stem cell transplantation. MiXCR was run by TCRdb on the RT-PCR reads, yielding one entry per CDR3 protein. The table has about 7,100 distinct CDR3 sequences, roughly 13% seen once. Sequenced input: blood, either unsorted or a sorted T cell fraction (not recorded which). These receptors were collected from a human donor who was either an allogeneic HSCT recipient or a stem cell or donor lymphocyte infusion donor (not recorded which). It is not recorded whose cells these are; they may come from a transplant donor. The CDR3 runs from the conserved cysteine through the conserved F or W. A D gene is named only where the DNA matches it firmly. Expanded clones get a size class; other rows say once, few or many, or leave the size out.

cdr3_length | j_call | d_call | v_call | clone_size | cdr3_aa | cdr3_nt
14 | TRBJ1-3 | TRBD1 | TRBV4-3 | many | CASSPGTAGNTIYF | TGCGCCAGCAGCCCCGGGACAGCTGGAAACACCATATATTTT
15 | TRBJ1-5 | TRBD1 | TRBV6-6 | many | CASSPDRWSNQPQHF | TGTGCCAGCAGTCCGGACAGGTGGAGCAATCAGCCCCAGCATTTT
16 | TRBJ2-1 | TRBD1 | TRBV11-1 | few | CASSLGPGQGGNEQFF | TGTGCCAGCAGCTTAGGACCGGGACAGGGAGGCAATGAGCAGTTCTTC
16 | TRBJ1-1 | TRBD1 | TRBV19 | few | CASSSPGQGGNTEAFF | TGTGCCAGTAGTTCCCCGGGACAGGGGGGGAACACTGAAGCTTTCTTT
17 | TRBJ2-1 | . | TRBV5-8 | few | CASSFYRAGATYNEQFF | TGTGCCAGCAGCTTTTACCGGGCGGGGGCCACCTACAATGAGCAGTTCTTC
13 | TRBJ2-5 | TRBD1 | TRBV11-3 | . | CASSLQGEETQYF | TGTGCCAGCAGCTTACAGGGGGAAGAGACCCAGTACTTC
13 | TRBJ2-3 | TRBD1 | TRBV6-2/TRBV6-3 | . | CASSLQGADTQYF | TGTGCCAGCAGTTTACAGGGGGCAGATACGCAGTATTTT
12 | TRBJ1-1 | . | TRBV11-2 | few | CASSVEDTEAFF | TGTGCCAGCAGTGTGGAGGACACTGAAGCTTTCTTT
13 | TRBJ1-5 | . | TRBV18 | . | CASSQTRSQPQHF | TGTGCCAGCTCACAAACCAGGAGTCAGCCCCAGCATTTT
16 | TRBJ2-2 | TRBD2 | TRBV3-1 | . | CASSQDPAGLTGELFF | TGTGCCAGCAGCCAAGATCCAGCGGGGTTAACCGGGGAGCTGTTTTTT
15 | TRBJ2-1 | . | TRBV4-2 | . | CASSFGGAGEWEQFF | TGTGCCAGCAGCTTCGGGGGCGCCGGGGAGTGGGAGCAGTTCTTC
16 | TRBJ2-1 | TRBD2 | TRBV7-6 | few | CASSLATAGGWNEQFF | TGTGCCAGCAGCTTAGCTACAGCGGGAGGGTGGAATGAGCAGTTCTTC
14 | TRBJ1-5 | TRBD1 | TRBV6-1 | many | CASRTGDGNQPQHF | TGTGCCAGCCGAACAGGGGATGGCAATCAGCCCCAGCATTTT
11 | TRBJ1-1 | . | TRBV7-9 | . | CASSPIMQAFF | TGTGCCAGCAGCCCCATCATGCAAGCTTTCTTT
15 | TRBJ2-1 | TRBD2 | TRBV29-1 | . | CSVEVFGGRADEQFF | TGCAGCGTTGAAGTCTTCGGCGGGAGGGCTGATGAGCAGTTCTTC
17 | TRBJ2-1 | TRBD2 | TRBV10-3 | few | CAISESHWLAGGGEQFF | TGTGCCATCAGTGAGTCCCACTGGCTAGCGGGAGGAGGTGAGCAGTTCTTC
15 | TRBJ1-5 | . | TRBV7-8 | medium-sized | CASSLTLQVNQPQHF | TGTGCCAGCAGCTTAACGCTGCAGGTTAATCAGCCCCAGCATTTT
13 | TRBJ1-5 | . | TRBV20-1 | many | CSARRVGNQPQHF | TGCAGTGCTAGAAGAGTAGGCAATCAGCCCCAGCATTTT
17 | TRBJ1-5 | TRBD1 | TRBV15 | . | CATSREGQGSPNQPQHF | TGTGCCACCAGCAGAGAGGGACAGGGATCCCCCAATCAGCCCCAGCATTTT
15 | TRBJ1-5 | . | TRBV7-9 | . | CASSPSERAGQPQHF | TGTGCCAGCAGCCCTAGCGAGAGGGCGGGACAGCCCCAGCATTTT
13 | TRBJ2-3 | . | TRBV12-3/TRBV12-4 | few | CASSSRPTDTQYF | TGTGCCAGCAGTTCTAGGCCCACAGATACGCAGTATTTT
13 | TRBJ2-3 | TRBD1 | TRBV24-1 | few | CATSDWGQGTQYF | TGTGCCACCAGTGATTGGGGACAGGGAACGCAGTATTTT
15 | TRBJ2-2 | . | TRBV7-9 | once | CASSSSQGHTGELFF | TGTGCCAGCAGCTCGTCTCAGGGGCACACCGGGGAGCTGTTTTTT
15 | TRBJ2-6 | . | TRBV14 | few | CASSQDSSGANVLTF | TGTGCCAGCAGCCAAGATTCCTCTGGGGCCAACGTCCTGACTTTC
17 | TRBJ2-1 | TRBD2 | TRBV29-1 | few | CSLKGLAGGSSYNEQFF | TGCAGCCTTAAGGGACTAGCGGGAGGGAGCTCCTACAATGAGCAGTTCTTC
13 | TRBJ2-2 | . | TRBV16 | many | CASSVTSTGELFF | TGTGCCAGCAGCGTGACTAGTACCGGGGAGCTGTTTTTT
13 | TRBJ1-1 | . | TRBV5-1 | few | CASSRVLGTEAFF | TGCGCCAGCAGCCGGGTTTTGGGCACTGAAGCTTTCTTT
16 | TRBJ2-5 | . | TRBV3-1 | . | CASSEGPWSAQETQYF | TGTGCCAGCAGCGAAGGACCGTGGAGTGCCCAAGAGACCCAGTACTTC
14 | TRBJ1-4 | . | TRBV2 | . | CASSAWTVNEKLFF | TGTGCCAGCAGTGCATGGACAGTTAATGAAAAACTGTTTTTT
12 | TRBJ1-2 | TRBD1 | TRBV6-2/TRBV6-3 | medium-sized | CASSQGANGYTF | TGTGCCAGCAGTCAGGGGGCGAACGGCTACACCTTC
15 | TRBJ2-1 | TRBD1 | TRBV5-1 | few | CASSSRGTAYNEQFF | TGCGCCAGCAGCTCCCGAGGGACAGCTTACAATGAGCAGTTCTTC
16 | TRBJ1-3 | . | TRBV4-1 | many | CASSQVVRGPGNTIYF | TGCGCCAGCAGCCAAGTAGTCCGCGGCCCTGGAAACACCATATATTTT
14 | TRBJ2-5 | TRBD1 | TRBV7-9 | . | CASSLGTGEETQYF | TGTGCCAGCAGCTTAGGGACAGGGGAAGAGACCCAGTACTTC
16 | TRBJ2-3 | TRBD2 | TRBV5-1 | many | CASSLVTGGPGDTQYF | TGCGCCAGCAGCTTGGTGACGGGGGGGCCGGGAGATACGCAGTATTTT
17 | TRBJ2-2 | TRBD1 | TRBV5-1 | . | CASGILGTGGNTGELFF | TGCGCCAGCGGGATACTCGGGACAGGGGGCAACACCGGGGAGCTGTTTTTT
12 | TRBJ1-1 | . | TRBV11-3 | . | CASSSRNTEAFF | TGTGCCAGCAGCTCAAGGAACACTGAAGCTTTCTTT
12 | TRBJ2-1 | . | TRBV19 | . | CASSIPRDALFF | TGTGCCAGTAGTATCCCTAGGGACGCCTTGTTCTTC
16 | TRBJ2-2 | TRBD2 | TRBV20-1 | . | CSARGGTSANTGELFF | TGCAGTGCTAGAGGAGGGACTAGCGCGAACACCGGGGAGCTGTTTTTT
16 | TRBJ2-3 | . | TRBV20-1 | . | CSARGLEEPSTDTQYF | TGCAGTGCTAGAGGGCTGGAAGAGCCTAGCACAGATACGCAGTATTTT
15 | TRBJ1-5 | TRBD1 | TRBV3-1 | . | CASSWGQAVNQPQHF | TGTGCCAGCAGCTGGGGACAGGCGGTCAATCAGCCCCAGCATTTT
15 | TRBJ2-5 | TRBD2 | TRBV6-2/TRBV6-3 | . | CASRRQRGAQETQYF | TGTGCCAGCAGACGCCAGCGGGGGGCGCAAGAGACCCAGTACTTC
18 | TRBJ2-5 | TRBD1 | TRBV4-1 | few | CASSPQYLGQGDEETQYF | TGCGCCAGCAGCCCCCAATATTTGGGACAGGGGGATGAAGAGACCCAGTACTTC
14 | TRBJ1-4 | TRBD1 | TRBV20-1 | medium-sized | CSAGSGQGIEGLFF | TGCAGTGCTGGTTCGGGACAGGGGATAGAGGGACTGTTTTTT
14 | TRBJ1-2 | . | TRBV7-2 | . | CASSLVPVNYGYTF | TGTGCCAGCAGCTTAGTACCGGTAAACTATGGCTACACCTTC
13 | TRBJ1-4 | . | TRBV10-3 | few | CAIAGATNEKLFF | TGTGCCATCGCGGGTGCAACTAATGAAAAACTGTTTTTT
12 | TRBJ2-2 | . | TRBV7-9 | . | CASSRAIGELFF | TGTGCCAGCAGCCGGGCGATCGGGGAGCTGTTTTTT
16 | TRBJ2-3 | . | TRBV7-6 | . | CASSSESSAGTDTQYF | TGTGCCAGCAGCTCCGAATCTAGCGCTGGCACAGATACGCAGTATTTT
14 | TRBJ2-5 | . | TRBV11-3 | . | CASSLVTLQETQYF | TGTGCCAGCAGCTTAGTGACATTACAAGAGACCCAGTACTTC
14 | TRBJ2-5 | . | TRBV4-1 | . | CASSQDYSQETQYF | TGCGCCAGCAGCCAAGATTACTCACAAGAGACCCAGTACTTC
16 | TRBJ2-7 | TRBD1 | TRBV29-1 | many | CSVEPDRDRDLYEQYF | TGCAGCGTCGAGCCCGATCGCGACAGGGATCTCTACGAGCAGTACTTC
13 | TRBJ2-3 | . | TRBV7-8 | . | CASSLDGTDTQYF | TGTGCCAGCAGCTTAGACGGGACAGATACGCAGTATTTT
12 | TRBJ2-4 | . | TRBV6-6 | many | CASLERPSIQYF | TGTGCCAGCCTAGAGAGACCTAGCATTCAGTACTTC